Reported below is one T cell receptor beta chain. Trimming removed 3 bases from V and 7 bases from J, with 8 bases in between. Germline-derived CDR1 and CDR2 are SGHRS and YFSETQ. This CDR3 contains 12 residues. The age range of participants was 18 to 89 years, with residence in some 25 US areas. Membership in each cohort depended on participant-reported clinical history. This entry is derived from a study of blood T cell repertoires in COVID-19. Authors' data handling: Nucleated cell counts were estimated from reference gene primer amplification. Clones were sequenced by immunoSEQ multiplex PCR, and TCRdb holds only the in-frame ones, with some missing. That table is the source of V, J and clone size, and D and trimming were worked out from the DNA. The sample contains under 500,000 clones, nearly 90% of which appear only once.

Material for sequencing was PBMCs or T cells enriched from blood (not recorded which). V and J are TRBV5-1 and TRBJ2-1; D is perhaps TRBD2 (5 bases). The receptor comes from a woman between 18 and 29 years old with acute COVID-19. The CDR3 region is CASSSGLNEQFF. The DNA for the CDR3 is TGCGCCAGCAGCTCCGGACTTAATGAGCAGTTCTTC.